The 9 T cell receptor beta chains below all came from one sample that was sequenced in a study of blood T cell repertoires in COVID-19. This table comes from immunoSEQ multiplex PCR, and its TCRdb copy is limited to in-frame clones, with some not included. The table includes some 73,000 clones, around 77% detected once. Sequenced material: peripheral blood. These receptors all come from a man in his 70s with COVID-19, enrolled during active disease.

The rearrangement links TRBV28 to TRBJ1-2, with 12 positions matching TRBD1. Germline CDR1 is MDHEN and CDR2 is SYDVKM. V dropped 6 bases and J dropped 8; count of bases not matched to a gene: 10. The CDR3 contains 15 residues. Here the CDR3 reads CASSLPGQGAIGYTF. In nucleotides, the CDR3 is TGTGCCAGCAGCCTCCCGGGACAGGGGGCGATAGGCTACACCTTC.

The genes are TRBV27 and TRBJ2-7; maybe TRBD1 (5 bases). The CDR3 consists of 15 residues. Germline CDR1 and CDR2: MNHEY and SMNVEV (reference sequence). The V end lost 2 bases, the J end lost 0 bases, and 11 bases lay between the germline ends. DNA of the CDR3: TGTGCCAGCAGTTTAAGAGGACACGGCTCCTACGAGCAGTACTTC. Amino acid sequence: CASSLRGHGSYEQYF.

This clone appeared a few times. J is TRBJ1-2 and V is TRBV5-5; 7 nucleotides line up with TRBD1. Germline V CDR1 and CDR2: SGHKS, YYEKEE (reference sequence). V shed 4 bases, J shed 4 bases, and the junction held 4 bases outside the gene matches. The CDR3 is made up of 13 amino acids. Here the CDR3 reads CASSVDRTYGYTF. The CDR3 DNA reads TGTGCCAGCAGCGTGGACAGGACCTATGGCTACACCTTC. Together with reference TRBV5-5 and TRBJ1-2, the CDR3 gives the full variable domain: DAGVTQSPTHLIKTRGQQVTLRCSPISGHKSVSWYQQVLGQGPQFIFQYYEKEERGRGNFPDRFSARQFPNYSSELNVNALLLGDSALYLCASSVDRTYGYTFGSGTRLTVV.

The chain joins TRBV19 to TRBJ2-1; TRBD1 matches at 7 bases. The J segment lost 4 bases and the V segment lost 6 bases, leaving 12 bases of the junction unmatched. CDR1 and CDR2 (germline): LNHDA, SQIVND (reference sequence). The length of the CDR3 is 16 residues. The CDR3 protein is CASRNIIRDRYNEQFF. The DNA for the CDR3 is TGTGCCAGTAGAAACATAATCCGGGACAGATACAATGAGCAGTTCTTC.

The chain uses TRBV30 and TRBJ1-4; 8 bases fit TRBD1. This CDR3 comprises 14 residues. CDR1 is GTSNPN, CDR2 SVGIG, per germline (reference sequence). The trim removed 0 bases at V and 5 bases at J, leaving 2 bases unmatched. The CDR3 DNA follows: TGTGCCTGGAGTGTTCAGGGGGCGAATGAAAAACTGTTTTTT. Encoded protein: CAWSVQGANEKLFF.

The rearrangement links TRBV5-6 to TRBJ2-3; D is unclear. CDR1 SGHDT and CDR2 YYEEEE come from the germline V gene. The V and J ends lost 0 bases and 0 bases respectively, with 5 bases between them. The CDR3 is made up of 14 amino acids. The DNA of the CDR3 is TGTGCCAGCAGCTTGGGACTCAGCACAGATACGCAGTATTTT. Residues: CASSLGLSTDTQYF. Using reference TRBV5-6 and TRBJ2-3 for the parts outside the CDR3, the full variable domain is DAGVTQSPTHLIKTRGQQVTLRCSPKSGHDTVSWYQQALGQGPQFIFQYYEEEERQRGNFPDRFSGHQFPNYSSELNVNALLLGDSALYLCASSLGLSTDTQYFGPGTRLTVL.

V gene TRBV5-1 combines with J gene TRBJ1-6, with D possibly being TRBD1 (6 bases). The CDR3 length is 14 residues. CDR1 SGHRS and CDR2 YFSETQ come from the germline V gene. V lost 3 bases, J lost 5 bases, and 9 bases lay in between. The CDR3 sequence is CASSSGHHNSPLHF. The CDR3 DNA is TGCGCCAGCAGCTCGGGACATCATAATTCACCCCTCCACTTT. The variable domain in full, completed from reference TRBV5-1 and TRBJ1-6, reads KAGVTQTPRYLIKTRGQQVTLSCSPISGHRSVSWYQQTPGQGLQFLFEYFSETQRNKGNFPGRFSGRQFSNSRSEMNVSTLELGDSALYLCASSSGHHNSPLHFGNGTRLTVT.

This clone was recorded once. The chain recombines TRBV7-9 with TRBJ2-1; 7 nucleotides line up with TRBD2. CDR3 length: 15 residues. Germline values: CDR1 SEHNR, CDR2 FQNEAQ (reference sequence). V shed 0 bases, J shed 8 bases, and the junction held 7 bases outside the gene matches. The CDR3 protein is CASSLAGGLLDEQFF. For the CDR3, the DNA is TGTGCCAGCAGCTTAGCGGGAGGGCTTCTGGATGAGCAGTTCTTC.

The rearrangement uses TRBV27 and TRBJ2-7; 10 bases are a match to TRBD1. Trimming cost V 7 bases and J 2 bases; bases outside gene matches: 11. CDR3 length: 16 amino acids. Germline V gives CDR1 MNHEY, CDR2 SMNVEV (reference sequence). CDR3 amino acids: CASKSGTGVFPYEQYF. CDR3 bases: TGTGCCAGCAAATCCGGGACAGGGGTATTCCCCTACGAGCAGTACTTC.